This passage covers 29 T cell receptor beta chains from one sample sequenced in a study of blood T cell repertoires in COVID-19. Produced via immunoSEQ multiplex PCR; TCRdb's table is partial and in-frame only. The repertoire holds around 200,000 clones, with more than 75% as singletons. The sequenced sample was PBMCs or T cells enriched from blood (not recorded which). Receptor source: a man between 35 and 55 years old with acute COVID-19.

The chain combines TRBV7-3 with TRBJ2-1; D may be TRBD2 (5 bases). This CDR3 has 14 residues. V was pared by 2 bases and J by 7 bases, with 12 bases between. The germline CDR1 and CDR2 sequences are SGHTA and FQGTGA. The CDR3 DNA follows: TGTGCCAGCAGCTTAGGTTCGGAGCGGAATGAGCAGTTCTTC. Amino acid sequence: CASSLGSERNEQFF.

In the case of this clone: The sample contains more than one DNA sequence encoding this CDR3. This chain joins TRBV11-1 and TRBJ2-2; D is ambiguous. CDR1 and CDR2 from the germline V gene are SGHAT and FQDESV (reference sequence). The CDR3 is made up of 12 amino acids. V gave up 5 bases and J gave up 5 bases, with 6 bases separating them. In nucleotides, the CDR3 is TGTGCCAGCAGCCTTTCTACCGGGGAGCTGTTTTTT. It encodes CASSLSTGELFF.

The genes are TRBV7-8 and TRBJ1-5; unclear D gene. Looked up from germline, CDR1 is SGHVS and CDR2 is FQNEAQ. CDR3 length: 12 amino acids. The germline V and J ends were trimmed by 3 bases and 5 bases, with 5 bases remaining between them. In nucleotides, the CDR3 is TGTGCCAGCAGCTTTGGAGATCAGCCCCAGCATTTT. This codes for CASSFGDQPQHF.

The V call is TRBV28, the J call TRBJ2-4, with a tentative D call TRBD2 (6 bases). Per germline, CDR1 MDHEN and CDR2 SYDVKM. Trimming removed 5 bases at V and 1 base at J, with 15 bases between. The CDR3 totals 16 residues. CDR3 coding DNA: TGTGCCAGCAGTCGGACTGGGGACTGGGCCAAAAACATTCAGTACTTC. Translating it yields CASSRTGDWAKNIQYF.

The chain recombines TRBV4-3 with TRBJ2-7, with unresolved D. With 5 bases removed from V and 3 bases from J, the gap between germline ends came to 11 bases. This CDR3 region has 13 residues. Germline-derived CDR1 and CDR2 are LGHNA and YSLEER. CDR3 DNA sequence: TGCGCCAGCAGCATAACCGCCGGCTACGAGCAGTACTTC. Translated, it gives CASSITAGYEQYF.

The V gene is TRBV5-1, the J gene TRBJ2-4, with D unresolved. CDR1 and CDR2 from the germline V gene are SGHRS and YFSETQ. Trimming removed 0 bases from V and 2 bases from J, with 12 bases in between. This CDR3 is 16 amino acids long. The CDR3 DNA sequence: TGCGCCAGCAGCTTGGGCCCAGGCAGGACCAAAAACATTCAGTACTTC. It yields the protein CASSLGPGRTKNIQYF. The full variable domain, rest sourced from reference TRBV5-1 and TRBJ2-4, is KAGVTQTPRYLIKTRGQQVTLSCSPISGHRSVSWYQQTPGQGLQFLFEYFSETQRNKGNFPGRFSGRQFSNSRSEMNVSTLELGDSALYLCASSLGPGRTKNIQYFGAGTRLSVL.

The rearrangement links TRBV28 to TRBJ2-4; 9 bases are shared with TRBD1. Losses at the gene ends were 5 bases for V and 6 bases for J; bases not matched to a gene: 11. The CDR3 consists of 16 residues. Germline loops: CDR1 MDHEN, CDR2 SYDVKM. CDR3 nucleotide sequence: TGTGCCAGCAGTCGCCCCGACACAGGGGGCGGAAACATTCAGTACTTC. This encodes CASSRPDTGGGNIQYF.

The chain uses TRBV27 and TRBJ1-6; tentative D call: TRBD1 (6 bases). CDR3 length: 15 residues. With 5 bases removed from V and 4 bases from J, the gap between germline ends came to 12 bases. CDR1 and CDR2 (germline): MNHEY, SMNVEV (reference sequence). CDR3 sequence (DNA): TGTGCCAGCAGTCCCCGTGGACAGTATAATTCACCCCTCCACTTT. It is translated as CASSPRGQYNSPLHF.

The chain combines TRBV28 with TRBJ2-4, with unresolved D. In germline, CDR1 is MDHEN, CDR2 SYDVKM. The CDR3 is 13 residues long. V lost 5 bases and J 7 bases, leaving 12 bases between the germline ends. In DNA form, the CDR3 reads TGTGCCAGCAGTGTAGCCCCGTTGAACATTCAGTACTTC. Encoded protein: CASSVAPLNIQYF.

The CDR3 region is CASSGGTEGKYYGYTF. CDR3 DNA: TGTGCCAGCAGCGGGGGGACAGAGGGAAAGTACTATGGCTACACCTTC. The V gene is TRBV9, the J gene TRBJ1-2; TRBD1 matches at 7 bases. V trimming: 3 bases; J trimming: 3 bases; junction bases outside the gene matches: 11. There are 16 residues in the CDR3. Germline CDR1 reads SGDLS; CDR2 reads YYNGEE.

This clone was picked up one time. The CDR3 coding sequence is TGTGCCAGCAGCTTAGTTGGGAGATTGGGGAATGAGCAGTTCTTC. It specifies CASSLVGRLGNEQFF. The chain combines TRBV7-8 with TRBJ2-1, with D perhaps matching TRBD2 (5 bases). Looked up from germline, CDR1 is SGHVS and CDR2 is FQNEAQ. The CDR3 covers 15 residues. V dropped 1 base and J dropped 7 bases, with 14 bases sitting between them. Variable domain in full (rest from reference TRBV7-8 and TRBJ2-1): GAGVSQSPRYKVAKRGQDVALRCDPISGHVSLFWYQQALGQGPEFLTYFQNEAQLDKSGLPSDRFFAERPEGSVSTLKIQRTQQEDSAVYLCASSLVGRLGNEQFFGPGTRLTVL.

The chain uses TRBV5-1 and TRBJ2-2, with 8 nucleotides matching TRBD2. The CDR3 contains 16 residues. CDR1 and CDR2 (germline): SGHRS, YFSETQ. V was clipped by 4 bases and J by 2 bases; unmatched bases: 7. CDR3 loop: CASSTRLAGNTGELFF. The CDR3 region has the DNA TGCGCCAGCAGCACAAGGCTAGCGGGTAACACCGGGGAGCTGTTTTTT.

The rearrangement joins TRBV28 to TRBJ1-3, with unresolved D. V was trimmed by 2 bases and J by 4 bases, leaving 6 bases between them. The CDR3 has 13 amino acids. Per germline, CDR1 MDHEN and CDR2 SYDVKM. CDR3 DNA sequence: TGTGCCAGCAGTTTACCCCCAGGAAACACCATATATTTT. Protein: CASSLPPGNTIYF.

The chain carries TRBV20-1 and TRBJ1-2, with TRBD1 as a possible D gene (6 bases). Per the germline V gene, CDR1 is DFQATT and CDR2 is SNEGSKA (reference sequence). There are 11 residues in the CDR3. The V end lost 6 bases, the J end lost 5 bases, and 10 bases lay between the germline ends. The CDR3 nucleotides read TGCAGTGCGACGGACAGTTATGGCTACACCTTC. Amino acids: CSATDSYGYTF.

J is TRBJ2-5 and V is TRBV5-4, with unresolved D. From germline, CDR1 is SGHNT and CDR2 YYREEE (reference sequence). Trimming cost V 4 bases and J 5 bases, with 6 bases left between them. This CDR3 spans 11 amino acids. In DNA, the CDR3 is TGTGCCAGCAGCAACAGTGAGACCCAGTACTTC. The encoded protein is CASSNSETQYF. Full variable domain (remainder filled in from reference TRBV5-4 and TRBJ2-5): ETGVTQSPTHLIKTRGQQVTLRCSSQSGHNTVSWYQQALGQGPQFIFQYYREEENGRGNFPPRFSGLQFPNYSSELNVNALELDDSALYLCASSNSETQYFGPGTRLLVL.

The rearrangement joins TRBV29-1 to TRBJ2-5; 7 bases align to TRBD1. This CDR3 has 12 amino acids. Trimming at V came to 7 bases and at J to 1 base, leaving 3 bases not matched to a gene. Germline V gene sequence: CDR1 SQVTM, CDR2 ANQGSEA. CDR3 loop: CSARTGQETQYF. In DNA, the CDR3 is TGCAGCGCCCGGACAGGCCAAGAGACCCAGTACTTC. The full variable domain, with the rest looked up from reference TRBV29-1 and TRBJ2-5, is SAVISQKPSRDICQRGTSLTIQCQVDSQVTMMFWYRQQPGQSLTLIATANQGSEATYESGFVIDKFPISRPNLTFSTLTVSNMSPEDSSIYLCSARTGQETQYFGPGTRLLVL.

V usage is TRBV29-1 and J usage is TRBJ2-1; 7 bases are shared with TRBD2. The CDR3 consists of 14 residues. Germline assignment: CDR1 SQVTM and CDR2 ANQGSEA. Trimming took 6 bases from V and 2 from J; bases not matched to a gene: 7. The CDR3 loop is CSVGGSATYNEQFF. Here the CDR3 DNA reads TGCAGCGTAGGCGGGAGCGCCACCTACAATGAGCAGTTCTTC.

The chain uses TRBV30 and TRBJ1-6, with D perhaps TRBD1 (5 bases). The length of the CDR3 is 14 residues. V was cut by 0 bases and J by 10 bases, with 13 bases left in between. In germline, CDR1 is GTSNPN, CDR2 SVGIG (reference sequence). The CDR3 is CAWSVWQGGSPLHF. The CDR3 coding sequence is TGTGCCTGGAGTGTATGGCAGGGAGGATCACCCCTCCACTTT.

The chain links TRBV9 to TRBJ1-5; possibly TRBD1 for D (6 bases). The germline V and J ends were trimmed by 4 bases and 0 bases, with 14 bases remaining between them. Germline CDR1 SGDLS, CDR2 YYNGEE. CDR3 length equals 16 residues. CDR3: CASSSDSRGSNQPQHF. The CDR3 bases are TGTGCCAGCAGCTCGGACAGCAGGGGTAGCAATCAGCCCCAGCATTTT.

V is TRBV2 and J is TRBJ2-1; no firm D call. The CDR3 totals 15 residues. V dropped 0 bases and J dropped 4 bases, with 10 bases sitting between them. The germline V gene encodes CDR1 SNHLY and CDR2 FYNNEI. The CDR3 sequence is CASSEATGRYNEQFF. The CDR3 DNA follows: TGTGCCAGCAGTGAAGCGACGGGTCGGTACAATGAGCAGTTCTTC.

Concerning this clone: A read error may produce the germline difference seen at one junction end. CDR3 nucleotide sequence: TGTGCCAGTGGTATGGAACGGGAAGAGACCCAGTACTTC. This codes for CASGMEREETQYF. This chain links TRBV19 with TRBJ2-5; D gene ambiguous. The CDR3 has 13 residues. Looked up from germline, CDR1 is LNHDA and CDR2 is SQIVND (reference sequence).

This sequence joins TRBV3-1 (or the pseudogene TRBV3-2) and TRBJ1-1, with a weak D call TRBD1 (6 bases). V gave up 3 bases and J gave up 4 bases, with 12 bases separating them. The CDR3 covers 14 residues. Germline values: CDR1 LGHDT, CDR2 YNNKEL (reference sequence). The CDR3 nucleotides are TGTGCCAGCAGCCAGGGGGCATCTAGCACTGAAGCTTTCTTT. It specifies CASSQGASSTEAFF.

This clone was found a few times. The V call is TRBV5-1, the J call TRBJ1-2; D may be TRBD1 (5 bases). V shed 4 bases and J shed 4 bases, with 20 bases lying between them. The CDR3 has 16 residues. Germline CDR1 and CDR2: SGHRS and YFSETQ. For the CDR3, the DNA is TGCGCCAGCAGCCCCACACGGGACTACCAAGTCTATGGCTACACCTTC. This sequence encodes CASSPTRDYQVYGYTF.

The V and J genes are TRBV19 and TRBJ1-1; the match to TRBD1 covers 7 bases. J was trimmed by 4 bases and V by 5 bases; bases with no gene match: 7. The CDR3 covers 14 residues. CDR1 LNHDA and CDR2 SQIVND come from the germline V gene (reference sequence). The DNA for the CDR3 is TGTGCCAGTAGTCCGCAGGGGGAAGGCACTGAAGCTTTCTTT. It encodes CASSPQGEGTEAFF.

The V and J genes are TRBV14 and TRBJ2-7; D not resolved. CDR1 and CDR2 (germline): SGHDN, FVKESK. This CDR3 has 16 residues. Trimming removed 1 base at V and 0 bases at J, with 13 bases between. DNA for the CDR3: TGTGCCAGCAGCCAAGGGTCGTGGTCTAGCTCCTACGAGCAGTACTTC. Amino acid sequence: CASSQGSWSSSYEQYF.

The chain carries TRBV12-3 or TRBV12-4 and TRBJ2-1; D is perhaps TRBD2 (5 bases). V was trimmed by 3 bases and J by 10 bases, leaving 7 bases between them. The CDR3 sequence is 11 residues long. CDR3 sequence: CASSFSVEQFF. CDR3 sequence (DNA): TGTGCCAGCAGTTTTAGCGTCGAGCAGTTCTTC.

V is TRBV9 and J is TRBJ2-7; D may be TRBD2 (6 bases). Trimming removed 1 base from V and 2 bases from J, with 16 bases in between. The CDR3 is 16 amino acids. Germline values: CDR1 SGDLS, CDR2 YYNGEE. CDR3 region: CASSVTRDFHPYEQYF. The DNA for the CDR3 is TGTGCCAGCAGCGTAACCCGGGACTTCCACCCCTACGAGCAGTACTTC.

A single count supports this clone. This chain joins TRBV19 and TRBJ2-5, with D perhaps TRBD1 (5 bases). Germline CDR1 is LNHDA and CDR2 is SQIVND (reference sequence). CDR3 length: 14 amino acids. Trimming left V 5 bases short and J 2 bases short, with 12 bases between. CDR3 protein: CASSPTTAQETQYF. DNA for the CDR3: TGTGCCAGTAGTCCAACGACAGCTCAAGAGACCCAGTACTTC.

The DNA for the CDR3 is TGTGCCAGCAGTTTTTCTAGCGGGAGATACGAGCAGTACTTC. Amino acid sequence: CASSFSSGRYEQYF. The rearrangement joins TRBV27 to TRBJ2-7; 10 positions agree with TRBD2. V lost 3 bases, J lost 4 bases, and 3 bases stayed unmatched. Germline V gene lookup returns CDR1 MNHEY and CDR2 SMNVEV (reference sequence). The CDR3 extends over 14 amino acids.